The sequence of this T cell receptor beta chain was determined in a study of Ad26.COV2.S vaccination and SARS-CoV-2 variants. As for the study in general: Enrollment placed the donor in the COV1001 Ad26.COV2.S trial arm. Ad26.COV2.S shots went into the muscle once or twice, 56 days apart. Whole-study results and caveats: The TCR breadth and depth analyses may have produced an underestimate of total T cell responses.

Only in-frame clones appear in the TCRdb table, and some are missing; sequencing was by immunoSEQ multiplex PCR. The profile shows around 300,000 clones, 86% of them singletons. The CDR3 length is 13 residues. Trimming pared 5 bases from V and 6 bases from J, leaving 10 bases between. Germline CDR1 and CDR2: SGHVS and FQNEAQ. Notes on this clone: Its specificity is unknown.

Regarding treatment: 19 received Ad26.COV2.S at low or high dose, single or two shots; 5 received placebo; per-sample allocation not given. Sampling happened 63 days after the first vaccine or placebo injection. Sequencing used peripheral blood, obtained in a trial of Ad26.COV2.S vaccine versus placebo. The gene calls are TRBV7-8 and TRBJ2-2; possibly TRBD2 for D (5 bases). This clonotype originated in a person between 18 and 60 years old who received the Ad26.COV2.S COVID-19 vaccine or a placebo. The CDR3 bases are TGTGCCAGCAGCCCCATAGCGTCCGGGGAGCTGTTTTTT. This translates into CASSPIASGELFF.